This T cell receptor beta chain was captured in a study of T cell responses to AZD1222 COVID-19 vaccine (TCRdb year 2021). About the study as a whole: AZD1222 recipients with second doses at about 4 weeks or about 12 weeks were pooled, because spike-specific TCR depth and breadth did not differ between schedules. TCR sequencing covered about 230 trial participants: 200 to 220 given two doses of AZD1222 and about 26 given two doses of MenACWY control vaccine. Trial participants were enrolled by age into 18-55, 56-69 and 70-plus year subgroups, with around 150, 28 and 57 TCR-sequenced participants respectively.

The CDR3, from cysteine to phenylalanine, totals 15 residues. The sequence is cut down to CDR3 DNA, 45 bases in frame from base 1. CDR1 and CDR2 are drawn from the germline V gene (reference sequence): GTSNPN, SVGIG. V lost 0 bases and J lost 3 bases; the stretch between them is 11 bases long. As for this clone: The specificity of this receptor is unknown. No base quality values were provided; no much bigger clone lies one nucleotide off.

The CDR3 regions of human TCRbeta chains were subjected to immunosequencing. As for how the authors treated the data: Repertoire TCRs were matched against a reference library of SARS-CoV-2-specific TCRs generated with the MIRA antigen-specificity platform. Breadth meant the fraction of unique TCRs that were SARS-CoV-2-associated, whereas depth meant the fraction of total T cells that were SARS-CoV-2-associated. Using the MIRA data, each spike-specific TCR was assigned both to the spike region to which the TCR was reactive and to a CD4 or CD8 class. Log10-transformed breadth and depth values were compared by one-way ANOVA with Sidak's multiple comparisons tests. This immuneACCESS table, as held by TCRdb, lists in-frame sequences with V and J called but not all clones. Of the missing ones, under half trace to an unresolved V gene in checked studies; the others have no known cause. From that table come the V and J calls and clone size; the DNA was used to work out D and trimming. The sample table lists roughly 150,000 clones, 80% to 95% of them with a count of one. Approximately 2.3% of the sample belongs to the ten largest clones.

In the paper's terms, the time point label means: baseline before first vaccination. Samples from vaccinated people were obtained from the UK trials COV001 and COV002, which included a single-blind randomized controlled phase 2/3 trial of AZD1222 (ChAdOx1 nCoV-19) in healthy adults. For TCRbeta chain sequencing, PBMC samples from trial participants were taken at day 0 and at day 28 after the second dose. General conclusions and limits of the study: Participants were mostly white British and included more females than males, and it was suggested by the authors that clonal diversity may have been underestimated. The 56-69-year group was small, and its depth increase did not reach significance, likely because of low power. Conclusions about previously exposed vaccinees are limited because only 6 or 7 AZD1222 recipients were SARS-CoV-2 seropositive at baseline. Reportedly, almost half of the unique spike-specific TCRs recognized epitopes lying outside the regions that are mutated in the B.1.351 and B.1.1.7 variants. Vaccine-associated CD4 TCRs spanned the whole spike protein, with dominant responses in regions 160-218 and 743-854. After two AZD1222 doses, both the breadth and the depth of spike-specific TCRs were significantly higher than at day 0 and than in MenACWY recipients. Because no day 14 peak-response samples were available, repertoires were characterized only after the peak T cell response.

The clonotype comes from an adult in good health. The input for sequencing was peripheral blood, taken on day 0 of AZD1222 vaccination. This receptor chain uses TRBV30 and TRBJ2-2; TRBD1 is possibly the D segment (6 matching bases). The sequenced DNA is TGTGCCTGGAGTGTAATCAGGGGTCACACCGGGGAGCTGTTTTTT. Translated, it reads CAWSVIRGHTGELFF.